Following are 11 T cell receptor beta chains from one sample sequenced in a study of cytomegalovirus exposure and HLA in healthy donors. It was with 60 Vbeta and 13 Jbeta primers that the PCR ran. Generated by immunoSEQ multiplex PCR, the TCRdb table keeps only in-frame clones and is missing some. The data contain fewer than 150,000 clones, less than 80% of them singletons. Material for sequencing was PBMCs. The receptors shown here come from a woman aged 45-59 years in good health and CMV-seropositive.

CDR3 in amino acids: CASSYSTGETQYF. The CDR3 coding sequence is TGTGCCAGCAGTTACTCGACGGGAGAGACCCAGTACTTC. The chain carries TRBV6-6 and TRBJ2-5, with D unresolved. Germline V gene sequence: CDR1 MNHNY, CDR2 SVGAGI (reference sequence). This CDR3 has 13 amino acids. Trimming removed 0 bases at V and 4 bases at J, with 6 bases between.

In regard to this clone: One end of the junction is discordant with germline, which a read error may explain. The chain is built from TRBV14 and TRBJ1-4, with 8 bases fitting TRBD1. The CDR3 is made up of 18 amino acids. Germline V gives CDR1 SGHDN, CDR2 FVKESK. CDR3 region: CASSPLGQGGDTIEKLFF. CDR3 bases: TGTGCCAGCAGCCCCCTCGGACAGGGAGGGGACACTATTGAAAAACTGTTTTTT.

The genes are TRBV5-1 and TRBJ1-1; 7 positions agree with TRBD1. V was clipped by 1 base and J by 1 base; unmatched bases: 1. This CDR3 has 14 residues. Germline CDR1 reads SGHRS; CDR2 reads YFSETQ. The CDR3 DNA reads as TGCGCCAGCAGCTTGAAGGGGGCGAACACTGAAGCTTTCTTT. The encoded protein is CASSLKGANTEAFF.

The V and J genes are TRBV5-4 and TRBJ1-2; weak D call: TRBD1 (5 bases). From germline, CDR1 is SGHNT and CDR2 YYREEE (reference sequence). This CDR3 region has 12 residues. V was pared by 2 bases and J by 4 bases, with 6 bases between. Here the CDR3 DNA reads TGTGCCAGCAGCTTAGACAGCTATGGCTACACCTTC. Its translation is CASSLDSYGYTF.

The chain has TRBV5-6 and TRBJ1-2, with a weak D call TRBD1 (5 bases). There are 14 residues in the CDR3. V was pared by 6 bases and J by 4 bases, with 16 bases between. The V gene's germline CDR1 is SGHDT and CDR2 YYEEEE. The CDR3 DNA reads as TGTGCCAGCAACTCCGGGGGTCAGGGCTATGGCTACACCTTC. As protein: CASNSGGQGYGYTF.

The chain recombines TRBV18 with TRBJ1-1; no clear D gene. The CDR3 totals 16 residues. Between the trimmed V and J ends, which lost 4 bases and 1 base, there was a span of 16 bases. Germline V lookup: CDR1 KGHSH, CDR2 LQKENI. CDR3 residues: CASSLPNINKNTEAFF. The CDR3 DNA follows: TGTGCCAGCTCACTACCGAACATTAACAAGAACACTGAAGCTTTCTTT.

This rearrangement joins TRBV4-3 to TRBJ1-3; D is uncertain. The CDR3 is made up of 15 amino acids. Trimming cost V 0 bases and J 3 bases, with 9 bases left between them. Germline CDR1 LGHNA, CDR2 YSLEER. CDR3: CASSQDGRNGNTIYF. The DNA for the CDR3 is TGCGCCAGCAGCCAAGATGGCAGAAATGGAAACACCATATATTTT.

CDR3 region: CASSLMGGLSEQFF. The CDR3 DNA is TGTGCCAGCAGCTTAATGGGAGGCCTGAGTGAGCAGTTCTTC. The chain combines TRBV7-3 with TRBJ2-1, with D perhaps TRBD2 (6 bases). The CDR3 has 14 amino acids. Trimming shortened V by 1 base and J by 9 bases, and 13 bases separated the two germline ends. Germline V gene sequence: CDR1 SGHTA, CDR2 FQGTGA.

This sequence joins TRBV4-3 and TRBJ2-7, with a possible D match to TRBD1 (5 bases). Germline V gene lookup returns CDR1 LGHNA and CDR2 YSLEER. Between the trimmed V and J ends, which lost 0 bases and 2 bases, there was a span of 8 bases. This CDR3 is 14 amino acids long. In DNA form, the CDR3 reads TGCGCCAGCAGCCAAGATTGGGGCCCCTACGAGCAGTACTTC. This gives the protein CASSQDWGPYEQYF.

This chain links TRBV29-1 with TRBJ1-2; possible D gene TRBD1, 5 bases. The CDR3 has 13 amino acids. Germline V gene lookup returns CDR1 SQVTM and CDR2 ANQGSEA. V was clipped by 0 bases and J by 4 bases, with 9 bases between them. The CDR3 DNA follows: TGCAGCGTTGAAGATACGGGGGGCTATGGCTACACCTTC. It specifies CSVEDTGGYGYTF.

This chain connects TRBV7-2 to TRBJ2-5; 12 positions agree with TRBD2. The germline V gene encodes CDR1 SGHTA and CDR2 FQGNSA. The junction had 5 bases not matched to a gene; V was cut back by 4 bases and J by 14 bases. The length of the CDR3 is 12 residues. CDR3 coding DNA: TGTGCCAGCAGCTATCTAGCGGGGGGGTACTACTTC. This encodes CASSYLAGGYYF.